The clone carrying this TCR beta chain was counted many times. The sample originates from a study of T cells after yellow fever vaccination. Germline V gives CDR1 SGHVS, CDR2 FQNEAQ. Trimming took off 7 bases at V and 6 bases at J, with 15 bases between the two ends. The CDR3 is 13 amino acids. One entry per CDR3 protein results from TCRdb running MiXCR on the 5' RACE reads. The sample holds hundreds of thousands of distinct CDR3 sequences, about 4% seen once. The V and J genes are TRBV7-8 and TRBJ2-5, with a possible D match to TRBD2 (6 bases). The TCR originated in a man younger than 30 who received the YFV17D yellow fever vaccine. Sequenced material: PBMCs, taken 5 days after the yellow fever booster vaccination. Here the CDR3 DNA reads TGTGCCAGCACCCAGCGGCGGGGAAAGACCCAGTACTTC. Translation: CASTQRRGKTQYF.